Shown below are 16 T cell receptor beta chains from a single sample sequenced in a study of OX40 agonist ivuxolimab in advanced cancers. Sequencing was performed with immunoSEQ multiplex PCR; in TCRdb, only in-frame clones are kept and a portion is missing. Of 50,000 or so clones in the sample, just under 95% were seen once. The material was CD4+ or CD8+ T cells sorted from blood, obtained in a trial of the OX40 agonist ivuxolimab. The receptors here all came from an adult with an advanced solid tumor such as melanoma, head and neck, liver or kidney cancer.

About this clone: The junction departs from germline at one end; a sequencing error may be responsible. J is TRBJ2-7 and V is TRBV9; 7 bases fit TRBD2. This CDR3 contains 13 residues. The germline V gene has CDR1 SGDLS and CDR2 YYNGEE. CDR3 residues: CASSVDGREEQYF. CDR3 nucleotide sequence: TGTGCCAGCAGTGTAGACGGGCGGGAGGAGCAGTACTTC.

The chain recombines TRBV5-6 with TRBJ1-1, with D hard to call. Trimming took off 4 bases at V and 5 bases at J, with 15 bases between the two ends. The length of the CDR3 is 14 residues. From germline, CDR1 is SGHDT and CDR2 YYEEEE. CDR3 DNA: TGTGCCAGCAGCCCTATTGGGAGCAGGACTGAAGCTTTCTTT. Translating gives CASSPIGSRTEAFF.

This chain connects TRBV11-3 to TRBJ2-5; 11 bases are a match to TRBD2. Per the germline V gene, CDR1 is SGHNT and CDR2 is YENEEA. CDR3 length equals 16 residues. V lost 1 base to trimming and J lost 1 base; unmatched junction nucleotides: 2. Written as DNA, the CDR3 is TGTGCCAGCAGCTTAGGGACTAGCGGGCCCCAAGAGACCCAGTACTTC. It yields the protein CASSLGTSGPQETQYF.

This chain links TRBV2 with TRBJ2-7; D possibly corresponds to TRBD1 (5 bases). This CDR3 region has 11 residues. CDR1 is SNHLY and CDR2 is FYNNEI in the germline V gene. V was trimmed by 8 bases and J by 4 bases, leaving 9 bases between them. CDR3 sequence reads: CASGAGYEQYF. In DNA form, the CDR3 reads TGTGCCAGCGGGGCCGGGTACGAGCAGTACTTC.

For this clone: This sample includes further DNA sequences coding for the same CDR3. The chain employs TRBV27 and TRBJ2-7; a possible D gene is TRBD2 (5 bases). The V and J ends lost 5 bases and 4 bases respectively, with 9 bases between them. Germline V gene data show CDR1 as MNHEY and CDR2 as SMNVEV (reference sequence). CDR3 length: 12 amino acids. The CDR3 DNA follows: TGTGCCAGCAGTCCTGACTATTACGAGCAGTACTTC. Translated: CASSPDYYEQYF.

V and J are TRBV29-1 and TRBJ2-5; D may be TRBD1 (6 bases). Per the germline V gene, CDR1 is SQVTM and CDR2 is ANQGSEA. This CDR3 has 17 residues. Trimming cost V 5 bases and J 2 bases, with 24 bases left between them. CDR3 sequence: CSVRPTGWGVGQETQYF. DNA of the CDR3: TGCAGCGTTCGACCTACAGGGTGGGGAGTGGGTCAAGAGACCCAGTACTTC.

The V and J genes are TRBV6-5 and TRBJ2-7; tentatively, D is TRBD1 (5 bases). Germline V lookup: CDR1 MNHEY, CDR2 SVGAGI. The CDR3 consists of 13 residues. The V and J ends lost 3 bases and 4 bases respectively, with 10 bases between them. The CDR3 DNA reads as TGTGCCAGCAGTTATAGACAGCCTTACGAGCAGTACTTC. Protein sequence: CASSYRQPYEQYF.

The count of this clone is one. The CDR3: CASSLAPLAGVNEQFF. The CDR3 coding sequence is TGTGCCAGCAGCTTAGCGCCCCTAGCGGGAGTAAATGAGCAGTTCTTC. The rearrangement links TRBV7-9 to TRBJ2-1, with 10 bases that match TRBD2. This CDR3 region has 16 residues. The V segment lost 0 bases and the J segment 7 bases; nucleotides outside the gene matches: 6. Germline loops: CDR1 SEHNR, CDR2 FQNEAQ (reference sequence).

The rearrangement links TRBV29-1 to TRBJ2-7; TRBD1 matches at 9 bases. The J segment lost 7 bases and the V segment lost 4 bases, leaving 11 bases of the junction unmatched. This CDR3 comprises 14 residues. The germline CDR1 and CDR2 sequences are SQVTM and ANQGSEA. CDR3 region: CSVGLGTGINEQYF. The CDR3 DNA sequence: TGCAGCGTTGGTTTAGGGACAGGGATAAATGAGCAGTACTTC.

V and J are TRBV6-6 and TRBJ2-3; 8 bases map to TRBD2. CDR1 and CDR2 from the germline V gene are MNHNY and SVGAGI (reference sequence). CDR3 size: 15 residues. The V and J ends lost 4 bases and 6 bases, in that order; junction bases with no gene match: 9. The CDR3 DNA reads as TGTGCCAGCAGTTTTAGCGGGATGTGGGATGATACGCAGTATTTT. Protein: CASSFSGMWDDTQYF.

The CDR3 sequence: CASSLSEGETYNEQFF. DNA for the CDR3: TGTGCCAGCAGTTTATCGGAGGGGGAGACCTACAATGAGCAGTTCTTC. The genes are TRBV27 and TRBJ2-1, with D perhaps given as TRBD1 or TRBD2 (6 bases each). CDR1 is MNHEY, CDR2 SMNVEV, per germline (reference sequence). With 0 bases removed from V and 2 bases from J, the gap between germline ends came to 11 bases. The CDR3 spans 16 residues.

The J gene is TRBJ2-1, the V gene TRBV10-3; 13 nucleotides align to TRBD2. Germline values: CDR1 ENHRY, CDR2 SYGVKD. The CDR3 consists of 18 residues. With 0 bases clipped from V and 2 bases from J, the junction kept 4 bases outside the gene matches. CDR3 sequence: CAISESSGTSGAYNEQFF. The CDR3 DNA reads TGTGCCATCAGTGAGTCGAGTGGGACTAGCGGGGCCTACAATGAGCAGTTCTTC.

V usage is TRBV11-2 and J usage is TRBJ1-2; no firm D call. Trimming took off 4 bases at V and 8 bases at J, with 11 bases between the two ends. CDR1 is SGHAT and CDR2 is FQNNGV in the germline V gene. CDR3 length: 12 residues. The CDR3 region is CASSSRGEGYTF. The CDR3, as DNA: TGTGCCAGCAGCTCCCGTGGAGAAGGCTACACCTTC.

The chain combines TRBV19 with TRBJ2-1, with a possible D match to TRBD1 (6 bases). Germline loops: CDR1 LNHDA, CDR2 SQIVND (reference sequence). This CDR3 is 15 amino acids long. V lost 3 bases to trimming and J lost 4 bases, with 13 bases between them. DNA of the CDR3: TGTGCCAGTAGTATTCAGCTGGGGGCGTACAATGAGCAGTTCTTC. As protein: CASSIQLGAYNEQFF.

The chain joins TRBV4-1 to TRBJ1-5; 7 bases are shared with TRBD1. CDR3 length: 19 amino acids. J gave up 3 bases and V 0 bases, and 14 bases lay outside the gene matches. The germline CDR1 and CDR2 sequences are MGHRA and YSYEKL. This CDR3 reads CASSQEGPTMTGYNQPQHF. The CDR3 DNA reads TGCGCCAGCAGCCAAGAAGGTCCCACCATGACAGGGTACAATCAGCCCCAGCATTTT.

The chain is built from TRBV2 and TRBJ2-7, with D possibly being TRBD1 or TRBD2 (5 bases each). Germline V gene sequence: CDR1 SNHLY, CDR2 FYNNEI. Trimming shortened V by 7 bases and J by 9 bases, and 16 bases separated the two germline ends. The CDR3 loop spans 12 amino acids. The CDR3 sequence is CASTEGSNLQYF. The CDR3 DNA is TGTGCCAGCACCGAGGGGTCCAACTTGCAGTACTTC. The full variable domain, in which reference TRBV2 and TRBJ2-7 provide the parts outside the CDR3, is EPEVTQTPSHQVTQMGQEVILRCVPISNHLYFYWYRQILGQKVEFLVSFYNNEISEKSEIFDDQFSVERPDGSNFTLKIRSTKLEDSAMYFCASTEGSNLQYFGPGTRLTVT.